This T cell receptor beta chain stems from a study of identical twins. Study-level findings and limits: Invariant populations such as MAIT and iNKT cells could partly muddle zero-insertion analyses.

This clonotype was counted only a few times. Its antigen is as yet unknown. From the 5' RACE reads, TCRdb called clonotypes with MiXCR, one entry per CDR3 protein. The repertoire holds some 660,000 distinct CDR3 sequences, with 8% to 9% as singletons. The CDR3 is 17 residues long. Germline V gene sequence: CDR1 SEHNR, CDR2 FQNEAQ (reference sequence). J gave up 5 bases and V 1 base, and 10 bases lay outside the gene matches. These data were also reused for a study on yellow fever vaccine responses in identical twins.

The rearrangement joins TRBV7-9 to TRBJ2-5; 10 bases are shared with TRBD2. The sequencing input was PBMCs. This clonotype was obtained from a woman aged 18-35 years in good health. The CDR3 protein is CASSLGSAGGPLETQYF. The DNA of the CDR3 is TGTGCCAGCAGCTTAGGGTCAGCGGGGGGGCCTCTGGAGACCCAGTACTTC.